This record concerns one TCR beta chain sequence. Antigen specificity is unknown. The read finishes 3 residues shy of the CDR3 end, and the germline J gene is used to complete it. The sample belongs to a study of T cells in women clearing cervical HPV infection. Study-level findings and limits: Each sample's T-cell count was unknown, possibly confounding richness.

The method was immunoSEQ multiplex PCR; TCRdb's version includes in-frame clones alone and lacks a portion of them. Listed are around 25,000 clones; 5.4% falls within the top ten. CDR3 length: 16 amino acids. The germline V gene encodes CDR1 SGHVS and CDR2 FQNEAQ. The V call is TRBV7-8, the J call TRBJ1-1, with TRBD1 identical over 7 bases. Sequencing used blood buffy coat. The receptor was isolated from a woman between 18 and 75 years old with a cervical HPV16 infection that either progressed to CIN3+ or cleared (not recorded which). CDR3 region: CASSLATGTVNYEAFF. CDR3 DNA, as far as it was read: TGTGCCAGCAGCTTAGCGACCGGGACAGTAAACTACGAG. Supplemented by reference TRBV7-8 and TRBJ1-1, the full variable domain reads GAGVSQSPRYKVAKRGQDVALRCDPISGHVSLFWYQQALGQGPEFLTYFQNEAQLDKSGLPSDRFFAERPEGSVSTLKIQRTQQEDSAVYLCASSLATGTVNYEAFFGQGTRLTVV.